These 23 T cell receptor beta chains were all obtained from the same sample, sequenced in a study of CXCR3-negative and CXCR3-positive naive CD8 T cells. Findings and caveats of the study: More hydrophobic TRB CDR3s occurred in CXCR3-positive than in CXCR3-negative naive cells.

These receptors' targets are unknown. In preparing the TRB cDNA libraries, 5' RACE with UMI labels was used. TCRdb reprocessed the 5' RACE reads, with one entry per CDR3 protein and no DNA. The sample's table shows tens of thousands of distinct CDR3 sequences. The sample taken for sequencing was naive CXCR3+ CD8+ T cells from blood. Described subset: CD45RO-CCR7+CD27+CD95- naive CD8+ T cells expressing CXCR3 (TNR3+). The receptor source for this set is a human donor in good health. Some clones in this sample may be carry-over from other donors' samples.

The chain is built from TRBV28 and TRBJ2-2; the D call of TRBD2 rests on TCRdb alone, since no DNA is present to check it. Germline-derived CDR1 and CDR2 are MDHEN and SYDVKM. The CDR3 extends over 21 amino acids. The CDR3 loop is CASFTSSLGTSGGANTGELFF.

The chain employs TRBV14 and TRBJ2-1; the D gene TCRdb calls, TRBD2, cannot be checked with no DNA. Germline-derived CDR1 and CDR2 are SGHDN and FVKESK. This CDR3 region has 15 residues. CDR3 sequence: CASSHRDFAYNEQFF.

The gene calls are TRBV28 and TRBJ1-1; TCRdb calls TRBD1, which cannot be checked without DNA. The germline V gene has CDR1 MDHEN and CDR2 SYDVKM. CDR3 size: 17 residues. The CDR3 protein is CASSWVGAHFMNTEAFF.

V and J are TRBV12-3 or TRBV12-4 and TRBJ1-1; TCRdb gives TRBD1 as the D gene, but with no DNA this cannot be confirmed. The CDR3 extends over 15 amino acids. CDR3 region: CASSSRQGANTEAFF.

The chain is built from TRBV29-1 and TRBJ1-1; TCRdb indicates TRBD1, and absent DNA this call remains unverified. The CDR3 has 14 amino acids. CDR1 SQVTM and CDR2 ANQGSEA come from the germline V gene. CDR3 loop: CSVEGTDMNTEAFF.

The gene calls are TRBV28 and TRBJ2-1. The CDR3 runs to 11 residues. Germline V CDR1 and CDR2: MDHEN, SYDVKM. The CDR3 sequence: CASSFGSEQFF.

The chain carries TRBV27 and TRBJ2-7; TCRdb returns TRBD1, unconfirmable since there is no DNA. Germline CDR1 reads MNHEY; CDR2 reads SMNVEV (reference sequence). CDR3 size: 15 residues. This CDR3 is CASSPTGVSSYEQYF.

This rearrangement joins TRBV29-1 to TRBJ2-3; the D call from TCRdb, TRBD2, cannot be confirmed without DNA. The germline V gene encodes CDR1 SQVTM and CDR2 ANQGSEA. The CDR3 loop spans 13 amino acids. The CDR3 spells CSVEGRETDTQYF.

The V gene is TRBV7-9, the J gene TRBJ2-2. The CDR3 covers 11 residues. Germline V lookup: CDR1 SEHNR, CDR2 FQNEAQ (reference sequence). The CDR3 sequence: CASGSAGELFF.

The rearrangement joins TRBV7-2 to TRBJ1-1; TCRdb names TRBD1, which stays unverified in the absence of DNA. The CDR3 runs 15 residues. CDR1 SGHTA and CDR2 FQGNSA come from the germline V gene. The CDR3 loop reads CASSGTGGMNTEAFF.

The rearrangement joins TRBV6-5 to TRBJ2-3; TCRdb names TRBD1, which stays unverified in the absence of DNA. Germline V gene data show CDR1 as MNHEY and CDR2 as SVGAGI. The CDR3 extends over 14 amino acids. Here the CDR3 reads CASSYSQGTDTQYF.

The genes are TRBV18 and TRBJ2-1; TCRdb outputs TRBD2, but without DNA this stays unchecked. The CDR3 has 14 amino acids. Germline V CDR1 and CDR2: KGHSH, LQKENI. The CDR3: CASCASLLYNEQFF.

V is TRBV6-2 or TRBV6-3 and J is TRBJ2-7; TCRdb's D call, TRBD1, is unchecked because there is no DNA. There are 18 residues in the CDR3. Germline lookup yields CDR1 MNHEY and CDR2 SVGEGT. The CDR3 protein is CASSTISPAGPLVGSWFF.

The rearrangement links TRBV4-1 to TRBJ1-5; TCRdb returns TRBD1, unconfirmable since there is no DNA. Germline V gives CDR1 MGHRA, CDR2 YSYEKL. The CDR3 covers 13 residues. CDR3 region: CASSSDGIQPQHF.

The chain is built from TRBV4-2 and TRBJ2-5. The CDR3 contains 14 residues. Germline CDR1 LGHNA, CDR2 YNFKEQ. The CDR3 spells CASSQDLSWETQYF.

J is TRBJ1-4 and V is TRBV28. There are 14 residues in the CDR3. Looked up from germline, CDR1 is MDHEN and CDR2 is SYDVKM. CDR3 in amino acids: CASSLPGLNEKLFF.

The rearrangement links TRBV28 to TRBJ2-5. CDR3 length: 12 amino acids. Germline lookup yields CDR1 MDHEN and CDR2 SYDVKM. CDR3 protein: CASRLFGETQYF.

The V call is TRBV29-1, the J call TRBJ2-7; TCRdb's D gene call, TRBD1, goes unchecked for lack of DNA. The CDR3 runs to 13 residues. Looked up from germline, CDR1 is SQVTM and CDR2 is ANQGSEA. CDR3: CSATRDSTTEQYF.

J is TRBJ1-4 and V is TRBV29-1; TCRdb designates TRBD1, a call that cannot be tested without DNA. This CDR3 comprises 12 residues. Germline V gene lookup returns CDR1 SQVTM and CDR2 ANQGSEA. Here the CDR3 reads CSVLTEGGKLFF.

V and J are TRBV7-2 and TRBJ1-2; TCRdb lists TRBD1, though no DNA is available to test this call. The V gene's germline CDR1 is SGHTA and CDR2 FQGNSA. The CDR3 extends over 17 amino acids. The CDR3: CASSLEDGPEQNYGYTF.

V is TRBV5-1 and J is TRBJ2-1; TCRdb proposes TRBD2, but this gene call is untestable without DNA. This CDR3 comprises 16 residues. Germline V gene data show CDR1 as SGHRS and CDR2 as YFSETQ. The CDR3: CASSLESGGAYNEQFF.

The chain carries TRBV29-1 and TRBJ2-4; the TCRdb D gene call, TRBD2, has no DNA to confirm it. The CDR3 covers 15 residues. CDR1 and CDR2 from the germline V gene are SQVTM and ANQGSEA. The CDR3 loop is CSVEGEDGPEVIQYF. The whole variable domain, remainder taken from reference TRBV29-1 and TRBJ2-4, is SAVISQKPSRDICQRGTSLTIQCQVDSQVTMMFWYRQQPGQSLTLIATANQGSEATYESGFVIDKFPISRPNLTFSTLTVSNMSPEDSSIYLCSVEGEDGPEVIQYFGAGTRLSVL.

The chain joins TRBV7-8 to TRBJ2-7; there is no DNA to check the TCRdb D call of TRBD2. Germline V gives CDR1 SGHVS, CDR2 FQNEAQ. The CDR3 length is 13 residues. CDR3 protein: CASSLRAPWEQYF.